What follows is one T cell receptor (beta chain) and its context. TCRdb independently ran MiXCR on the RT-PCR reads; one entry per CDR3 protein. The table records more than 550,000 distinct CDR3 sequences, approximately 15% of them present only once. Germline V lookup: CDR1 SGHNT, CDR2 YYREEE (reference sequence). The CDR3 consists of 16 residues. Trimming took 0 bases from V and 1 from J, leaving 13 bases between them. The TCR comes from a female donor in good health, serving as a healthy control. The V gene is TRBV5-4, the J gene TRBJ2-5; D call uncertain. Specimen: memory CD4+ T cells from blood. The CDR3: CASSLEQFSFQETQYF. The DNA of the CDR3 is TGTGCCAGCAGCTTGGAACAGTTTTCCTTCCAAGAGACCCAGTACTTC.